This T cell receptor (beta chain) came from a study of T cell repertoires in cytomegalovirus infection. Overall study context: HLA-B-restricted CMV epitopes that are well studied, plus recently identified HLA-C-restricted ones, were used by the study.

One entry per CDR3 protein, called by TCRdb with MiXCR from the reads. The sample holds about 280,000 distinct CDR3 sequences, 22% seen once. V was clipped by 5 bases and J by 1 base; unmatched bases: 10. Germline loops: CDR1 SGHTA, CDR2 FQGNSA. The CDR3 is 17 residues long. About this clonotype itself: Its antigen remains unknown. This sequence may be a read error, since a much larger clone differs from it by one base.

V is TRBV7-2 and J is TRBJ2-2, with 7 bases fitting TRBD2. This clonotype was sampled from a human donor in good health (CMV status not recorded). Some clones in this sample may be carry-over from other donors' samples. The sample in question was cultured PBMCs, obtained from culture after CMV antigen stimulation. CDR3 coding DNA: TGTGCCAGCAGCATCTCGGGTCCGGGAGGGAACACCGGGGAGCTGTTTTTT. Translation gives CASSISGPGGNTGELFF. The whole variable domain, filled in from reference TRBV7-2 and TRBJ2-2, reads GAGVSQSPSNKVTEKGKDVELRCDPISGHTALYWYRQSLGQGLEFLIYFQGNSAPDKSGLPSDRFSAERTGGSVSTLTIQRTQQEDSAVYLCASSISGPGGNTGELFFGEGSRLTVL.